These T cell receptor beta chains were read from a single sample in a study of Ad26.COV2.S vaccination and SARS-CoV-2 variants. Data came from immunoSEQ multiplex PCR; TCRdb stores just in-frame clones and leaves some out. There are 350,000 to 500,000 clones in the sample; 90% occur only once, and roughly an eighth lies in the top ten. Here the sequenced sample was peripheral blood, taken in a trial of Ad26.COV2.S vaccine versus placebo. These receptor sequences come from a person aged 18 to 65 who received the Ad26.COV2.S COVID-19 vaccine or a placebo. Both conserved end residues are part of each CDR3. The D gene is left open where the match is weak. The size of a clone is reported for some rows only, either as once, few or many, or as a class for expanded clones.

CDR3nt,CDR3aa,j_gene,abundance,v_gene,d_gene
TGTGCCAGCAGCGCCGGCACCGGGGAGCTGTTTTTT,CASSAGTGELFF,TRBJ2-2,.,TRBV4-2,.
TGTGCCATGAGACAGGGTCCGAATGAAAAACTGTTTTTT,CAMRQGPNEKLFF,TRBJ1-4,.,TRBV10-3,TRBD1
TGTGCCTGGACTTCCACAATATCGGGCTATGGCTACACCTTC,CAWTSTISGYGYTF,TRBJ1-2,.,TRBV30,.
TGTGCCAGCAGCTTGGTGGGGAGCTCCTACAATGAGCAGTTCTTC,CASSLVGSSYNEQFF,TRBJ2-1,once,TRBV5-4,.
TGTGCCAGCAGTGAACCGGGCGGCGGGAGCTACAATGAGCAGTTCTTC,CASSEPGGGSYNEQFF,TRBJ2-1,.,TRBV2,TRBD2
TGTGCCAGCAGTTTAGCTACCACTGAAGCTTTCTTT,CASSLATTEAFF,TRBJ1-1,.,TRBV12-3/TRBV12-4,.
TGTGCCAGCAGCTTATCGGTGACAGGTGAAGCTTTCTTT,CASSLSVTGEAFF,TRBJ1-1,once,TRBV7-3,.
TGTGCTAGTGGTGTAGGAACAGGGGGCCAGCAGTTCTTC,CASGVGTGGQQFF,TRBJ2-1,.,TRBV12-5,TRBD1
TGTGCCAGCAGCTCCGTATCCGCCGGGGAGCTGTTTTTT,CASSSVSAGELFF,TRBJ2-2,.,TRBV7-9,.
TGTGCCAGCTCACCAGATGGGCAGAACACTGAAGCTTTCTTT,CASSPDGQNTEAFF,TRBJ1-1,.,TRBV18,.
TGTGCCACCCAAAACAGGGCCGCAACTAATGAAAAACTGTTTTTT,CATQNRAATNEKLFF,TRBJ1-4,.,TRBV18,.
TGTGCCAGCAGCTTAGGGAGACAGGGGAATGAAAAACTGTTTTTT,CASSLGRQGNEKLFF,TRBJ1-4,once,TRBV7-9,TRBD1
TGTGCCAGCAGCTTTGACTACTCCTACAATGAGCAGTTCTTC,CASSFDYSYNEQFF,TRBJ2-1,.,TRBV5-6,.
TGTGCCAGCAGCCGCGGCGGGCTAGCGGGAAACGAGCAGTACTTC,CASSRGGLAGNEQYF,TRBJ2-7,.,TRBV11-2,TRBD2
TGTGCCTGGGATACTCTTGGCACTGAAGCTTTCTTT,CAWDTLGTEAFF,TRBJ1-1,once,TRBV30,.
TGTGCCAGCTCACCACCTAACGAGAGCAATGAGCAGTTCTTC,CASSPPNESNEQFF,TRBJ2-1,.,TRBV18,.
TGTGCCAGCAGTTATTTTGGGACAGGGGACGCTGAAGCTTTCTTT,CASSYFGTGDAEAFF,TRBJ1-1,.,TRBV6-5,TRBD1
TGCGCCAGCAGCCCCGGGACTAGCGGCTACGAGCAGTACTTC,CASSPGTSGYEQYF,TRBJ2-7,.,TRBV10-2,TRBD2
TGTGCCAGCAGCTTAGCTACGAACACTGAAGCTTTCTTT,CASSLATNTEAFF,TRBJ1-1,few,TRBV7-9,.
TGCGCCAGCAGCCAGTTTGTGGGACTAGCGGGAGGCTCCTACGAGCAGTACTTC,CASSQFVGLAGGSYEQYF,TRBJ2-7,.,TRBV4-1,TRBD2
TGTGCCAGCAGCTTAAGGTTGGGAACTAATGAAAAACTGTTTTTT,CASSLRLGTNEKLFF,TRBJ1-4,.,TRBV7-9,.
TGTGCCAGCAGTTTCCGAACTAGCGGGAGGCTCCTTGAGCAGTACTTC,CASSFRTSGRLLEQYF,TRBJ2-7,.,TRBV28,TRBD2
TGTGCCAGCAGCTACGACAGGAACACTGAAGCTTTCTTT,CASSYDRNTEAFF,TRBJ1-1,.,TRBV3-1/TRBV3-2,.
TGTGCCAGCAGCTTAACCCCTAACACCGGGGAGCTGTTTTTT,CASSLTPNTGELFF,TRBJ2-2,.,TRBV5-4,.
TGTGCCAGCAGTGAGACAGCTAGCACAGATACGCAGTATTTT,CASSETASTDTQYF,TRBJ2-3,.,TRBV6-2/TRBV6-3,.
TGTGCCAGCAGGCCCGGGACAGACATATATGGCTACACCTTC,CASRPGTDIYGYTF,TRBJ1-2,.,TRBV6-5,TRBD1
TGTGCTAGCAGCCCCACGACAGGGAAACAAGAGACCCAGTACTTC,CASSPTTGKQETQYF,TRBJ2-5,.,TRBV7-7,TRBD1
TGTGCCAGCAGCAAAGGGACAGTTAGAGAATTCCAAGAGACCCAGTACTTC,CASSKGTVREFQETQYF,TRBJ2-5,.,TRBV11-2,TRBD1
TGTGCCAGCAGCTTATTCCGGAGCTCCTACGAGCAGTACTTC,CASSLFRSSYEQYF,TRBJ2-7,.,TRBV7-9,.
TGTGCCAGCAGCCTCACGGCAGGGTCGGGCATTCAGTACTTC,CASSLTAGSGIQYF,TRBJ2-4,few,TRBV9,.
TGTGCCAGCAGTCTCCGGACAGGTGAAGCTTTCTTT,CASSLRTGEAFF,TRBJ1-1,.,TRBV28,TRBD1
TGTGCCAGCAGCTTACTCCTAGCGGGGCGGGAAGAGACCCAGTACTTC,CASSLLLAGREETQYF,TRBJ2-5,few,TRBV7-9,TRBD2
TGTGCCATCAGTGAGTCGAGCGGGAGGAGCACAGATACGCAGTATTTT,CAISESSGRSTDTQYF,TRBJ2-3,once,TRBV10-3,TRBD2
TGTGCCAGCAGTGACTTTCGACAGGACCCGGTGACCGCTAATGAAAAACTGTTTTTT,CASSDFRQDPVTANEKLFF,TRBJ1-4,.,TRBV6-1,.
TGTGCCAGCAGCTTAACTCCGGGAGGGCCCTACAATGAGCAGTTCTTC,CASSLTPGGPYNEQFF,TRBJ2-1,.,TRBV7-3,TRBD2
TGTGCCAGTAGTATGGGAAGAAATCAGCCCCAGCATTTT,CASSMGRNQPQHF,TRBJ1-5,.,TRBV19,.
TGTGCCAGCAGTGGGAACACAGGGGGTAGGGGTGAAAAACTGTTTTTT,CASSGNTGGRGEKLFF,TRBJ1-4,.,TRBV28,TRBD1
TGTGCCAGCAGTCCCCAACCACAGGTAGCCTACAATGAGCAGTTCTTC,CASSPQPQVAYNEQFF,TRBJ2-1,.,TRBV27,.
TGTGCCAGCAGCCACACCAGCAGCAATGAGCAGTTCTTC,CASSHTSSNEQFF,TRBJ2-1,.,TRBV5-4,.
TGTGCCAGCAGTGTTAGGGGTTGGGAGCAGTACTTC,CASSVRGWEQYF,TRBJ2-7,.,TRBV25-1,.
TGTGCCAGCAGCTTGTCCGGAACTGAAGCTTTCTTT,CASSLSGTEAFF,TRBJ1-1,.,TRBV5-6,.
TGTGCCAGCCTATGGACAGGGGGAACCTACGAGCAGTACTTC,CASLWTGGTYEQYF,TRBJ2-7,.,TRBV2,TRBD1
TGCAGTGCTAGTGGGGGGACTAGCGGGAAGTACACCGGGGAGCTGTTTTTT,CSASGGTSGKYTGELFF,TRBJ2-2,.,TRBV20-1,TRBD2
TGCGCCAGCAGCCCGACGACTAGCGGTAAAGATACGCAGTATTTT,CASSPTTSGKDTQYF,TRBJ2-3,.,TRBV5-1,TRBD2
TGTGCCAGCAGCTTGGTTCCGGGGACGGAGACCCAGTACTTC,CASSLVPGTETQYF,TRBJ2-5,.,TRBV5-6,.